The 21 T cell receptor beta chains below come from one sample, sequenced in a study of CD8+ T cells in alopecia areata. RNA, once extracted, was reverse transcribed into cDNA for use as the sequencing template. Profiling relied on immunoSEQ multiplex PCR, and the TCRdb table lists in-frame clones only, not all of them. The sample carries over 85,000 clones, about 64% recorded once. Treatment defined: oral pan-JAK inhibitor, 5-10 mg twice daily. Sequencing was performed on CD8+ T cells sorted from blood, taken at week 4, from a patient treated with tofacitinib. Source of these receptors: a human donor with alopecia areata.

This clone was seen only once. The V gene is TRBV6-5, the J gene TRBJ1-1; the D is unclear. The CDR3 extends over 15 amino acids. Looked up from germline, CDR1 is MNHEY and CDR2 is SVGAGI. V was trimmed by 0 bases and J by 3 bases, leaving 11 bases between them. The CDR3 nucleotides are TGTGCCAGCAGTTACTCGATAGCGGTTTACACTGAAGCTTTCTTT. It is translated as CASSYSIAVYTEAFF.

CDR3 nucleotides: TGTGCCAGCAGTTACTCTCTCGACAATGAGCAGTTCTTC. This sequence encodes CASSYSLDNEQFF. The chain recombines TRBV6-5 with TRBJ2-1, with D unclear. V gave up 0 bases and J gave up 5 bases, with 5 bases separating them. The CDR3 runs 13 residues. Germline assignment: CDR1 MNHEY and CDR2 SVGAGI.

Only a few counts were recorded for this clone. The chain has TRBV2 and TRBJ2-7; maybe TRBD1 (5 bases). Germline V CDR1 and CDR2: SNHLY, FYNNEI. V lost 7 bases and J 3 bases, leaving 10 bases between the germline ends. This CDR3 spans 12 amino acids. CDR3 DNA: TGTGCCAGCAACCAGGGATACTACGAGCAGTACTTC. Its protein is CASNQGYYEQYF.

The chain recombines TRBV7-2 with TRBJ1-2; no clear D. The CDR3 length is 14 residues. Germline loops: CDR1 SGHTA, CDR2 FQGNSA. With 2 bases removed from V and 2 bases from J, the gap between germline ends came to 9 bases. The CDR3 coding sequence is TGTGCCAGCAGCTTAATTGCAGTCAACTATGGCTACACCTTC. This encodes CASSLIAVNYGYTF.

The genes are TRBV7-9 and TRBJ2-2; D may be TRBD1 or TRBD2 (5 bases each). Germline V gives CDR1 SEHNR, CDR2 FQNEAQ (reference sequence). The V and J ends lost 0 bases and 5 bases respectively, with 7 bases between them. The CDR3 covers 14 residues. CDR3 region: CASSLARETGELFF. The CDR3 DNA is TGTGCCAGCAGCTTAGCCAGGGAGACCGGGGAGCTGTTTTTT.

The DNA for the CDR3 is TGTGCCAGCAGCTTGGGAACGAACACTGAAGCTTTCTTT. Its translation is CASSLGTNTEAFF. The rearrangement joins TRBV5-6 to TRBJ1-1; D remains ambiguous. The V gene lost 0 bases and the J gene lost 1 base, with 4 bases spanning the gap. The CDR3 has 13 residues. CDR1 SGHDT and CDR2 YYEEEE come from the germline V gene.

This chain connects TRBV13 to TRBJ2-7; D not resolved. This CDR3 is 13 amino acids long. V was cut by 5 bases and J by 0 bases, with 8 bases left in between. Per the germline V gene, CDR1 is PRHDT and CDR2 is FYEKMQ (reference sequence). The CDR3 DNA reads TGTGCCAGCAGCGCCCCGACCTCCTACGAGCAGTACTTC. It codes for CASSAPTSYEQYF.

This rearrangement joins TRBV30 to TRBJ2-1, with 9 bases aligning to TRBD2. Germline V lookup: CDR1 GTSNPN, CDR2 SVGIG (reference sequence). There are 13 residues in the CDR3. V shed 4 bases, J shed 5 bases, and the junction held 3 bases outside the gene matches. As DNA, the CDR3 is TGTGCCTGGACTAGCGGGATTGACAATGAGCAGTTCTTC. It translates to CAWTSGIDNEQFF.

This clone was detected a few times. V gene TRBV7-9 combines with J gene TRBJ1-1; perhaps TRBD1 as D (6 bases). CDR3 length: 16 residues. Germline V gives CDR1 SEHNR, CDR2 FQNEAQ (reference sequence). Trimming cost V 5 bases and J 3 bases, with 19 bases left between them. As DNA, the CDR3 is TGTGCCAGCAGCGCAACCGGGACACTCGGCGACACTGAAGCTTTCTTT. Its protein product is CASSATGTLGDTEAFF.

This chain uses TRBV4-1 with TRBJ2-5; TRBD2 aligns across 11 bases. Germline V gene data show CDR1 as MGHRA and CDR2 as YSYEKL. J was trimmed by 5 bases and V by 3 bases; bases with no gene match: 5. There are 15 residues in the CDR3. CDR3 amino acids: CASSHRASGGETQYF. CDR3 DNA: TGCGCCAGCAGCCATCGGGCTAGCGGGGGGGAGACCCAGTACTTC.

The rearrangement joins TRBV29-1 to TRBJ2-5; possibly TRBD2 for D (5 bases). The germline gives CDR1 SQVTM, CDR2 ANQGSEA. Trimming stripped 0 bases from V and 2 bases from J, with 19 bases between. The CDR3 loop spans 17 amino acids. The CDR3 spells CSVEEHFTGNLQETQYF. CDR3 DNA sequence: TGCAGCGTTGAAGAACATTTCACCGGGAACTTACAAGAGACCCAGTACTTC.

CDR3 nucleotides: TGCAGCGGACATTTCACTGAAGCTTTCTTT. Its protein product is CSGHFTEAFF. V is TRBV29-1 and J is TRBJ1-1; no clear D gene. The germline V gene has CDR1 SQVTM and CDR2 ANQGSEA. The germline V and J ends were trimmed by 7 bases and 4 bases, with 7 bases remaining between them. The CDR3 loop spans 10 amino acids.

The rearrangement uses TRBV23-1 and TRBJ2-3, with D unresolved. TRBV23-1 is flagged as an ORF with uncertain function. The CDR3 consists of 14 residues. The V gene lost 6 bases and the J gene lost 0 bases, with 10 bases spanning the gap. This chain's CDR3 is CASRGSGSTDTQYF. The CDR3 DNA reads as TGCGCCAGCAGGGGGTCGGGTAGCACAGATACGCAGTATTTT.

The chain carries TRBV7-6 and TRBJ2-1; TRBD2 matches at 7 bases. CDR3 length: 16 residues. V lost 1 base, J lost 5 bases, and 8 bases stayed unmatched. Germline V gene data show CDR1 as SGHVS and CDR2 as FNYEAQ. The CDR3 is CASSLDGLADHNEQFF. The CDR3 coding sequence is TGTGCCAGCAGCTTAGACGGCCTAGCGGACCACAATGAGCAGTTCTTC.

As for this clone: A read error may produce the germline difference seen at one junction end. The chain joins TRBV7-9 to TRBJ2-5, with 10 bases matching TRBD2. Germline lookup yields CDR1 SEHNR and CDR2 FQNEAQ (reference sequence). The length of the CDR3 is 15 residues. This chain's CDR3 is CASSLAGDTGETQYF. CDR3 DNA sequence: TGTGCCAGCAGCCTAGCGGGAGACACCGGGGAGACCCAGTACTTC.

The V gene is TRBV6-5, the J gene TRBJ1-2; D remains unclear. Germline V gene sequence: CDR1 MNHEY, CDR2 SVGAGI. V was trimmed by 0 bases and J by 4 bases, leaving 9 bases between them. The CDR3 sequence is 14 residues long. CDR3 region: CASSYSGESYGYTF. The CDR3 DNA follows: TGTGCCAGCAGTTACTCTGGGGAGTCCTATGGCTACACCTTC.

The chain is built from TRBV7-3 and TRBJ2-1; a possible D gene is TRBD1 (6 bases). CDR3 length: 15 residues. The V end was cut by 5 bases, the J end by 5 bases, with 16 bases between. Germline CDR1 reads SGHTA; CDR2 reads FQGTGA. In nucleotides, the CDR3 is TGTGCCAGCAGCCCGACAGGTCCAGGGGACAATGAGCAGTTCTTC. As protein: CASSPTGPGDNEQFF.

V and J are TRBV7-3 and TRBJ2-1, with TRBD2 matching over 7 bases. This CDR3 spans 14 amino acids. Germline trimming cut 4 bases from V and 6 bases from J; bases unmatched to any gene: 6. Germline V gene lookup returns CDR1 SGHTA and CDR2 FQGTGA. CDR3 amino acids: CASSSPLAANEQFF. CDR3 coding DNA: TGTGCCAGCAGCTCCCCCCTAGCGGCCAATGAGCAGTTCTTC.

There are a few counts of this clone. This chain links TRBV11-1 with TRBJ2-7, with 10 bases that match TRBD2. The junction had 6 bases not matched to a gene; V was cut back by 2 bases and J by 5 bases. The CDR3 length is 15 residues. From germline, CDR1 is SGHAT and CDR2 FQDESV (reference sequence). CDR3 region: CASSLPLAGGNEQYF. The CDR3 DNA reads as TGTGCCAGCAGCTTACCCTTAGCGGGGGGCAACGAGCAGTACTTC. Using reference TRBV11-1 and TRBJ2-7 for the parts outside the CDR3, the full variable domain is EAEVAQSPRYKITEKSQAVAFWCDPISGHATLYWYRQILGQGPELLVQFQDESVVDDSQLPKDRFSAERLKGVDSTLKIQPAELGDSAMYLCASSLPLAGGNEQYFGPGTRLTVT.

J is TRBJ2-7 and V is TRBV29-1, with TRBD2 as a possible D gene (6 bases). Germline CDR1 and CDR2: SQVTM and ANQGSEA. Trimming shortened V by 1 base and J by 0 bases, and 16 bases separated the two germline ends. This CDR3 has 16 amino acids. DNA of the CDR3: TGCAGCGTTGAAGCTACGGCGGGACCAAGCTCCTACGAGCAGTACTTC. It specifies CSVEATAGPSSYEQYF.

The genes are TRBV6-4 and TRBJ1-2; D is undetermined. The V gene lost 3 bases and the J gene lost 5 bases, with 13 bases spanning the gap. The CDR3 covers 14 residues. From germline, CDR1 is MRHNA and CDR2 SNTAGT. The CDR3 DNA is TGTGCCAGCAGTGAAGGTGACGAACTTTATGGCTACACCTTC. Protein: CASSEGDELYGYTF.